The sequence of this T cell receptor beta chain was determined in a study of shared clonotypes between healthy human individuals. Data came from immunoSEQ multiplex PCR; TCRdb stores just in-frame clones and leaves some out. The sample records over 2 million clones, just under 95% being singletons. This clone was seen just once. Naivety among CD8 cells was defined by CD45RO negativity and positive CCR7 selection, thereby excluding terminally differentiated effector memory CD45RA+ cells. The sequence came from a man aged 18 to 29 in good health. The source material was naive CD8+ T cells sorted from blood.

CDR3 coding DNA: TGCGCCAGCAGCCAAGAGAGATCCCAAGAGACCCAGTACTTC. Protein sequence: CASSQERSQETQYF. J is TRBJ2-5 and V is TRBV4-1; D is unresolved. V was clipped by 0 bases and J by 1 base, with 6 bases between them. The V gene's germline CDR1 is MGHRA and CDR2 YSYEKL. This CDR3 is 14 amino acids long.